This TCR beta chain was recovered during a study of cytomegalovirus exposure and HLA in healthy donors. A multiplex PCR was run with 60 Vbeta primers and 13 Jbeta primers. Clones were sequenced by immunoSEQ multiplex PCR, and TCRdb holds only the in-frame ones, with some missing. The sample includes 200,000 to 250,000 clones, roughly 80% of them seen just once. Per the germline V gene, CDR1 is SGHRS and CDR2 is YFSETQ. Deletions cut 3 bases from V and 2 bases from J, with 14 bases between. This CDR3 contains 15 residues. Of note for this clone: Antigen unknown.

Broader study findings: The classifier reportedly diagnosed cytomegalovirus status with high sensitivity and specificity. Common viral pathogens seemed, in a later analysis, to connect with several of the most significant clusters. Analysis was carried out at a later point, and it linked a missense DCLRE1C variant to TCR beta V- and J-gene trimming. It was 164 TCR beta chains that were listed as cytomegalovirus-associated.

The sample taken for sequencing was PBMCs. J is TRBJ2-5 and V is TRBV5-1, with D possibly being TRBD1 (5 bases). The clonotype was recovered from a woman aged 40 to 50 in good health and CMV-seronegative. The CDR3 region is CASSSGRVAQETQYF. CDR3 nucleotides: TGCGCCAGCAGCTCGGGCAGGGTGGCGCAAGAGACCCAGTACTTC.